Listed below are T cell receptor beta chains from one sample, sequenced in a study of blood T cell repertoires in COVID-19. Libraries were prepared by immunoSEQ multiplex PCR; TCRdb keeps only in-frame clonotypes and omits some of them. The repertoire holds around 200,000 clones, with about 86% as singletons. Source material: peripheral blood. These receptors came from a woman aged 45 to 65 with acute or convalescent COVID-19. The CDR3 runs from the conserved cysteine through the conserved F or W. A D gene is named only where the DNA matches it firmly. Clone sizes are given selectively: once, few, many, or a class where the clone is expanded.

CDR3 length	clone size	D gene	V gene	J gene	CDR3 DNA	CDR3 protein
11	few	NA	TRBV2	TRBJ2-5	TGTGCCAGCAAAGCTCAAGAGACCCAGTACTTC	CASKAQETQYF
11	NA	NA	TRBV20-1	TRBJ2-1	TGCAGTGGACAGCGCTACAATGAGCAGTTCTTC	CSGQRYNEQFF
15	NA	NA	TRBV6-5	TRBJ1-1	TGTGCCAGCAGTTACACTCAGGGGCTGAACACTGAAGCTTTCTTT	CASSYTQGLNTEAFF
15	few	NA	TRBV30	TRBJ1-5	TGTGCCTGGAGTCCCCTGAACAGGGAACAACAGCCCCAGCATTTT	CAWSPLNREQQPQHF
17	few	NA	TRBV21-1	TRBJ2-1	TGTGCCAGCACCCCGGGACTAGCGGGAGGGCGGGACAATGAGCAGTTCTTC	CASTPGLAGGRDNEQFF
11	NA	NA	TRBV6-5	TRBJ2-5	TGTGCCGGCACCAAGGGGGAGACCCAGTACTTC	CAGTKGETQYF
14	few	NA	TRBV6-6	TRBJ1-4	TGTGCCAGCAGTTACAGGGGAATCAATGAAAAACTGTTTTTT	CASSYRGINEKLFF
16	NA	TRBD1	TRBV5-6	TRBJ2-2	TGTGCCAGCAGCTCGCAGGGGGCGGAACACACCGGGGAGCTGTTTTTT	CASSSQGAEHTGELFF
15	NA	NA	TRBV6-6	TRBJ2-7	TGTGCCAGCACCCCTAACCCTATTAGCTCCTACGAGCAGTACTTC	CASTPNPISSYEQYF
14	NA	NA	TRBV30	TRBJ1-2	TGTGCCTGGGAGGTTGGACCGGGGGACTATGGCTACACCTTC	CAWEVGPGDYGYTF
12	NA	NA	TRBV7-2	TRBJ2-3	TGTGCCAGCAGCCCCTTCCTAGATACGCAGTATTTT	CASSPFLDTQYF
14	NA	NA	TRBV11-3	TRBJ2-7	TGTGCCAGCAGTTTAGGGGGGCAGGTCCAGGAGCAGTACTTC	CASSLGGQVQEQYF
15	NA	TRBD1	TRBV19	TRBJ1-2	TGTGCCAGTACCCTCGGGACAGGGCTGAACTATGGCTACACCTTC	CASTLGTGLNYGYTF
16	NA	NA	TRBV7-8	TRBJ1-5	TGTGCCAGCAGCTTAGACGCCTTCAGTAGCAATCAGCCCCAGCATTTT	CASSLDAFSSNQPQHF
14	NA	NA	TRBV7-2	TRBJ1-4	TGTGCCAGCAGCTTGGGGGGGCATGGTGAAAAACTGTTTTTT	CASSLGGHGEKLFF
16	NA	TRBD1	TRBV6-4	TRBJ1-2	TGTGCCAGCAGCAGGGACAGGGACCGTACTAACTATGGCTACACCTTC	CASSRDRDRTNYGYTF
14	NA	TRBD1	TRBV9	TRBJ1-2	TGTGCCAGCAGCGTAGAAGGGGGCAACTATGGCTACACCTTC	CASSVEGGNYGYTF
15	NA	NA	TRBV5-1	TRBJ1-1	TGCGCCAGCAGCCCCGTCGGGGGTCAGAACACTGAAGCTTTCTTT	CASSPVGGQNTEAFF
14	NA	NA	TRBV7-2	TRBJ1-6	TGTGCCAGCAGCCTGGACAGCTATAATTCACCCCTCCACTTT	CASSLDSYNSPLHF
16	once	TRBD2	TRBV30	TRBJ2-3	TGTGCCTGGAGTGTTGGGACTAGCGGAACATACGATACGCAGTATTTT	CAWSVGTSGTYDTQYF
14	NA	TRBD1	TRBV7-7	TRBJ2-5	TGTGCCAGCAGCTCCGGGACAGGGCGAGAGACCCAGTACTTC	CASSSGTGRETQYF
16	NA	TRBD2	TRBV7-7	TRBJ2-5	TGTGCCAGCAGCTTCTCGGGACTAGCGGACGGGGAGACCCAGTACTTC	CASSFSGLADGETQYF
19	once	TRBD2	TRBV7-6	TRBJ2-1	TGTGCCAGCAGCTTAGAGGGTGTTAGCGGGGGCCTCTCCTACAATGAGCAGTTCTTC	CASSLEGVSGGLSYNEQFF
12	NA	NA	TRBV12-3/TRBV12-4	TRBJ2-5	TGTGCCAGCAGTGGGGGCGGAGAGACCCAGTACTTC	CASSGGGETQYF
14	NA	NA	TRBV6-4	TRBJ1-2	TGTGCCAGCAGTGATGGGCGGGAGCCCTTCGGCTACACCTTC	CASSDGREPFGYTF
14	NA	TRBD1	TRBV18	TRBJ1-5	TGTGCCAGCTCAACCGGGACAGGGAATCAGCCCCAGCATTTT	CASSTGTGNQPQHF
14	NA	TRBD1	TRBV30	TRBJ1-2	TGTGCCTGGCAATCAGGACAGGGGGCCTATGGCTACACCTTC	CAWQSGQGAYGYTF
15	NA	TRBD1	TRBV6-2/TRBV6-3	TRBJ2-1	TGTGCCAGCAGTTACTACAGGGGGGACTACAATGAGCAGTTCTTC	CASSYYRGDYNEQFF